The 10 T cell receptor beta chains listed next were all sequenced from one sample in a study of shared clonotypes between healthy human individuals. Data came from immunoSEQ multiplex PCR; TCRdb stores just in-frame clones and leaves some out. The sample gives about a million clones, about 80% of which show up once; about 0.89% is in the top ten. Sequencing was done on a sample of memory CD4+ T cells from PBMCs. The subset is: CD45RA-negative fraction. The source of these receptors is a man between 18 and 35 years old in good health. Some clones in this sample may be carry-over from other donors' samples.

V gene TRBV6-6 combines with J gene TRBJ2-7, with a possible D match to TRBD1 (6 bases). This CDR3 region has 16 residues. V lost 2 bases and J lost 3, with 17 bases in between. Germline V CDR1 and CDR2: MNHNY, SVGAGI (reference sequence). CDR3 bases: TGTGCCAGCAGTTACCCCAACAGGGCACAGCACTACGAGCAGTACTTC. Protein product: CASSYPNRAQHYEQYF.

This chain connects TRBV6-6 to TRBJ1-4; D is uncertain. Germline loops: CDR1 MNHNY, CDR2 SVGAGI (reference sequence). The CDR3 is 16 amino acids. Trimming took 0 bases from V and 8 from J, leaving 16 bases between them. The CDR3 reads CASSYSSPLMGEKLFF. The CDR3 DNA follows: TGTGCCAGCAGTTACTCGAGTCCCTTGATGGGGGAAAAACTGTTTTTT.

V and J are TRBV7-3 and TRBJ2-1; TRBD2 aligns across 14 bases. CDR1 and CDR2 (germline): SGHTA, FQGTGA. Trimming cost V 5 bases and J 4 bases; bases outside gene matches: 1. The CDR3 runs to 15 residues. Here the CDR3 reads CASSRTSGRYNEQFF. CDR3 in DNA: TGTGCCAGCAGCCGGACTAGCGGGAGGTACAATGAGCAGTTCTTC.

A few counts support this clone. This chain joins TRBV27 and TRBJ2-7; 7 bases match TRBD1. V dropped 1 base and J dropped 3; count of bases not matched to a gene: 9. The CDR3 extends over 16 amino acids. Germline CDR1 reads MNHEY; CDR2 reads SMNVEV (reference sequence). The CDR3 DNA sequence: TGTGCCAGCAGTTTATGGCCGGGACAGCCAAGCTACGAGCAGTACTTC. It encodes CASSLWPGQPSYEQYF.

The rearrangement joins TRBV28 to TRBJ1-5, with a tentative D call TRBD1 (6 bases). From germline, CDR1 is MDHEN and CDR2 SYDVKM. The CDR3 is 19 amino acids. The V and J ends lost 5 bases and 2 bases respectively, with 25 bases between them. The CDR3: CASSTLRGRKGGGNQPQHF. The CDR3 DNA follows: TGTGCCAGCAGTACTCTTAGGGGACGCAAAGGGGGAGGCAATCAGCCCCAGCATTTT.

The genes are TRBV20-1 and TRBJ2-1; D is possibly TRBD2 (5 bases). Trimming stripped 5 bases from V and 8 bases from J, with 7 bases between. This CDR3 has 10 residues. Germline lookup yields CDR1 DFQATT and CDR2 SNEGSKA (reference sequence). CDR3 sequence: CSAEGDEQFF. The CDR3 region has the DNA TGCAGTGCTGAGGGAGATGAGCAGTTCTTC.

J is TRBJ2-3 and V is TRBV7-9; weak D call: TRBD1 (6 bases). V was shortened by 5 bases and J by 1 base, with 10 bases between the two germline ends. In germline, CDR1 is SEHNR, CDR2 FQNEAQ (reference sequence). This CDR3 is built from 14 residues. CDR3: CASSLRQGTDTQYF. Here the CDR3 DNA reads TGTGCCAGCAGCCTTCGACAGGGCACAGATACGCAGTATTTT.

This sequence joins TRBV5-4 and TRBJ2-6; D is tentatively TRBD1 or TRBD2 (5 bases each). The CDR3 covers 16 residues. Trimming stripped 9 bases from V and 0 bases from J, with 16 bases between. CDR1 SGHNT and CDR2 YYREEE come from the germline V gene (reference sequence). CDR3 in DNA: TGTGCCACCAACCTGGGACGCCGCTCTGGGGCCAACGTCCTGACTTTC. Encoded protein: CATNLGRRSGANVLTF. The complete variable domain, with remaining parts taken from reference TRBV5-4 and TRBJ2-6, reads ETGVTQSPTHLIKTRGQQVTLRCSSQSGHNTVSWYQQALGQGPQFIFQYYREEENGRGNFPPRFSGLQFPNYSSELNVNALELDDSALYLCATNLGRRSGANVLTFGAGSRLTVL.

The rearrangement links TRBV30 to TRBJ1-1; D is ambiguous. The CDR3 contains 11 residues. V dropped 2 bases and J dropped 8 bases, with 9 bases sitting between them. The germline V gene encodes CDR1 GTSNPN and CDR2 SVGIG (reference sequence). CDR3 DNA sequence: TGTGCCTGGAGTCCTGAATCGGAAGCTTTCTTT. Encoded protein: CAWSPESEAFF. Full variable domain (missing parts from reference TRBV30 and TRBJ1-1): SQTIHQWPATLVQPVGSPLSLECTVEGTSNPNLYWYRQAAGRGLQLLFYSVGIGQISSEVPQNLSASRPQDRQFILSSKKLLLSDSGFYLCAWSPESEAFFGQGTRLTVV.

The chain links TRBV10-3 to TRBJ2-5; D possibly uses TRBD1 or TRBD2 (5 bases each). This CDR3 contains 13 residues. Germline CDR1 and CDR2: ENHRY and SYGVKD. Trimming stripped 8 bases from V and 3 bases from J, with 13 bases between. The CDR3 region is CAIRGGGEETQYF. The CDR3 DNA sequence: TGTGCCATCCGTGGTGGGGGTGAAGAGACCCAGTACTTC.